This paragraph covers one T cell receptor beta chain sequence. Trimming stripped 3 bases from V and 6 bases from J, with 12 bases between. The CDR3 covers 14 residues. CDR1 and CDR2 from the germline V gene are KGHSH and LQKENI. This sample was taken from a study of cytomegalovirus exposure and HLA in healthy donors. In the PCR, 60 Vbeta and 13 Jbeta primers were used. Profiling relied on immunoSEQ multiplex PCR, and the TCRdb table lists in-frame clones only, not all of them. The sample has tens of thousands of clones, 70% to 80% seen once; the top ten hold 7.8%. The chain couples TRBV18 to TRBJ2-1; D possibly corresponds to TRBD2 (5 bases). The receptor was derived from a man younger than 30 in good health and CMV-seropositive. Sequencing was done on a sample of PBMCs. The CDR3 DNA is TGTGCCAGCTCACCCGACTATGAAAGCAATGAGCAGTTCTTC. Translated, it gives CASSPDYESNEQFF.